The 16 T cell receptor beta chains below were found in one sample sequenced in a study of response to subunit inactivated influenza vaccine. One entry per CDR3 protein, called by TCRdb with MiXCR from the RT-PCR reads. Found here are around 570,000 distinct CDR3 sequences, less than 10% of them singletons; the top ten hold 10% to 15%. This sample comprised PBMCs from blood, obtained less than 25 months after vaccination. The receptor set was obtained from a man aged 45 to 70 who received an inactivated influenza vaccine.

The chain has TRBV7-9 and TRBJ1-4; 8 bases agree with TRBD1. Germline CDR1 SEHNR, CDR2 FQNEAQ (reference sequence). V lost 5 bases to trimming and J lost 2 bases; unmatched junction nucleotides: 7. The CDR3 is 16 amino acids. The CDR3 coding sequence is TGTGCCAGCAGCGTCGGACAGGGATCGACTAATGAAAAACTGTTTTTT. Amino acids: CASSVGQGSTNEKLFF.

This clonotype turned up a few times. This chain connects TRBV19 to TRBJ2-1, with TRBD2 matching over 8 bases. In germline, CDR1 is LNHDA, CDR2 SQIVND (reference sequence). Losses at the gene ends were 7 bases for V and 3 bases for J; bases not matched to a gene: 11. The CDR3 has 16 residues. CDR3 DNA sequence: TGTGCCAGTACCCTTACCCCGGGAGGGATCTACAATGAGCAGTTCTTC. This gives the protein CASTLTPGGIYNEQFF. Together with reference TRBV19 and TRBJ2-1, the CDR3 gives the full variable domain: DGGITQSPKYLFRKEGQNVTLSCEQNLNHDAMYWYRQDPGQGLRLIYYSQIVNDFQKGDIAEGYSVSREKKESFPLTVTSAQKNPTAFYLCASTLTPGGIYNEQFFGPGTRLTVL.

This chain joins TRBV11-2 and TRBJ1-3; D remains ambiguous. Looked up from germline, CDR1 is SGHAT and CDR2 is FQNNGV. CDR3 length: 14 amino acids. V lost 5 bases to trimming and J lost 4 bases, with 12 bases between them. This CDR3 is CASSDAGFGNTIYF. Written as DNA, the CDR3 is TGTGCCAGCAGCGACGCGGGGTTCGGAAACACCATATATTTT.

This clonotype appeared a few times. The CDR3: CSAIAIAGYQPQHF. The CDR3 DNA reads TGCAGTGCCATCGCCATTGCAGGGTATCAGCCCCAGCATTTT. This rearrangement joins TRBV20-1 to TRBJ1-5; possibly TRBD1 for D (5 bases). V lost 6 bases and J 5 bases, leaving 17 bases between the germline ends. The germline gives CDR1 DFQATT, CDR2 SNEGSKA (reference sequence). The CDR3 sequence is 14 residues long.

This rearrangement joins TRBV6-2 or TRBV6-3 to TRBJ2-1; D is unresolved. Between the trimmed V and J ends, which lost 5 bases and 4 bases, there was a span of 18 bases. CDR1 is MNHEY, CDR2 SVGEGT, per germline. The CDR3 runs 16 residues. The CDR3: CASSPLERGLYNEQFF. In nucleotides, the CDR3 is TGTGCCAGCAGTCCCTTGGAACGTGGATTGTACAATGAGCAGTTCTTC.

This clonotype appeared a few times. This chain links TRBV20-1 with TRBJ2-7, with TRBD2 matching 7 bases. Trimming at V came to 3 bases and at J to 5 bases, leaving 13 bases not matched to a gene. Germline loops: CDR1 DFQATT, CDR2 SNEGSKA (reference sequence). This CDR3 has 15 residues. CDR3 loop: CSASNPGGRGDEQYF. The CDR3 nucleotides are TGCAGTGCTAGTAACCCTGGCGGGAGAGGCGACGAGCAGTACTTC.

This clonotype was seen a few times. The chain has TRBV4-2 and TRBJ1-1; TRBD1 is a possible D gene (6 bases). The germline V gene encodes CDR1 LGHNA and CDR2 YNFKEQ. The CDR3 is 15 residues long. The V and J ends lost 4 bases and 3 bases respectively, with 15 bases between them. The CDR3 loop reads CASSRRGQGDTEAFF. The CDR3 DNA follows: TGTGCCAGCAGCCGCAGGGGACAAGGGGACACTGAAGCTTTCTTT.

This clonotype was recorded a few times. This chain connects TRBV20-1 to TRBJ2-3, with D possibly being TRBD2 (5 bases). Trimming took 0 bases from V and 3 from J, leaving 10 bases between them. The V gene's germline CDR1 is DFQATT and CDR2 SNEGSKA (reference sequence). This CDR3 has 14 residues. The CDR3 is CSARDVLATDTQYF. Written as DNA, the CDR3 is TGCAGTGCTAGAGATGTTCTAGCTACAGATACGCAGTATTTT.

The rearrangement joins TRBV29-1 to TRBJ1-1; D is ambiguous. The CDR3 totals 12 residues. CDR1 is SQVTM, CDR2 ANQGSEA, per germline. Between the trimmed V and J ends, which lost 7 bases and 2 bases, there was a span of 11 bases. DNA for the CDR3: TGCAGCGGGGCCCAGGCAAACACTGAAGCTTTCTTT. It is translated as CSGAQANTEAFF.

The rearrangement joins TRBV6-2 or TRBV6-3 to TRBJ1-1; D is perhaps TRBD1 (6 bases). The V end was cut by 6 bases, the J end by 4 bases, with 24 bases between. The length of the CDR3 is 17 residues. Germline CDR1 and CDR2: MNHEY and SVGEGT. The CDR3 sequence: CASSVTGTSSVGTEAFF. The CDR3 DNA sequence: TGTGCCAGCAGCGTAACAGGGACCTCATCCGTGGGCACTGAAGCTTTCTTT.

This clonotype has a count of ten or more. The chain carries TRBV20-1 and TRBJ2-7, with no clear D. The length of the CDR3 is 12 residues. Germline CDR1 is DFQATT and CDR2 is SNEGSKA (reference sequence). The germline V and J ends were trimmed by 3 bases and 1 base, with 7 bases remaining between them. The DNA of the CDR3 is TGCAGTGCTAGGGACCTTTCCTACGAGCAGTACTTC. This codes for CSARDLSYEQYF.

This chain uses TRBV9 with TRBJ2-1; 9 nucleotides agree with TRBD2. The CDR3 loop spans 13 amino acids. The trim removed 4 bases at V and 8 bases at J, leaving 4 bases unmatched. Germline V gives CDR1 SGDLS, CDR2 YYNGEE. This CDR3 reads CASSRSGSYEQFF. The CDR3 nucleotides read TGTGCCAGCAGCCGTAGCGGGAGCTATGAGCAGTTCTTC. Combining the CDR3 with reference TRBV9 and TRBJ2-1 gives the whole variable domain DSGVTQTPKHLITATGQRVTLRCSPRSGDLSVYWYQQSLDQGLQFLIQYYNGEERAKGNILERFSAQQFPDLHSELNLSSLELGDSALYFCASSRSGSYEQFFGPGTRLTVL.

A few counts support this clonotype. J is TRBJ2-1 and V is TRBV10-3; 16 nucleotides align to TRBD2. Germline V gene lookup returns CDR1 ENHRY and CDR2 SYGVKD. The CDR3 consists of 13 residues. J was trimmed by 9 bases and V by 10 bases; bases with no gene match: 3. The CDR3 DNA follows: TGTGCCACCGGGACTAGCGGGAGGGTTGAGCAGTTCTTC. Its translation is CATGTSGRVEQFF.

This clonotype has only a few counts. The chain recombines TRBV6-2 or TRBV6-3 with TRBJ2-1; 10 positions agree with TRBD2. The CDR3 totals 16 residues. CDR1 and CDR2 from the germline V gene are MNHEY and SVGEGT. J was trimmed by 10 bases and V by 6 bases; bases with no gene match: 15. As DNA, the CDR3 is TGTGCCAGCAGCTTACGTAGGCTAGCGGGAGTGGGCGAGCAGTTCTTC. The encoded protein is CASSLRRLAGVGEQFF.

In its sample, this clonotype was seen a few times. The rearrangement uses TRBV5-1 and TRBJ2-1, with TRBD2 identical over 8 bases. Germline lookup yields CDR1 SGHRS and CDR2 YFSETQ. J lost 5 bases, V lost 3 bases, and 7 bases had no gene match. The CDR3 is 15 residues long. The CDR3 DNA is TGCGCCAGCAGCTGGAGCGGGGGCGGCGACAATGAGCAGTTCTTC. It specifies CASSWSGGGDNEQFF.

This sequence joins TRBV3-1 and TRBJ2-5; the D gene is possibly TRBD2 (6 bases). Between the trimmed V and J ends, which lost 0 bases and 0 bases, there was a span of 14 bases. This CDR3 is 17 amino acids long. Germline V lookup: CDR1 LGHDT, CDR2 YNNKEL (reference sequence). The CDR3 sequence is CASSQDLAGRYQETQYF. DNA of the CDR3: TGTGCCAGCAGCCAAGATTTGGCGGGGAGGTACCAAGAGACCCAGTACTTC.